Below are 27 T cell receptor beta chains sequenced from a single sample in a study of blood T cells in healthy people across ages. Alongside a J-beta primer mix, a sample-barcoded 5' primer served in a second PCR lasting roughly 7 to 12 cycles. TCRdb fed the 5' RACE reads into MiXCR, producing one record per CDR3 protein. Seen here are hundreds of thousands of distinct CDR3 sequences, approximately 49% observed once, and the top ten hold roughly 31%. The specimen sequenced was blood. The source of these receptors is a woman in her sixties or seventies in good health.

The V and J genes are TRBV6-1 and TRBJ2-2; the D gene is possibly TRBD2 (5 bases). V lost 4 bases and J lost 7, with 10 bases in between. This CDR3 comprises 13 residues. Germline CDR1 reads MNHNS; CDR2 reads SASEGT. The CDR3 region is CASSALAVGELFF. The CDR3 DNA is TGTGCCAGCAGTGCCCTAGCTGTCGGGGAGCTGTTTTTT.

There are a few counts of this clonotype. The chain uses TRBV20-1 and TRBJ1-1; 7 bases are shared with TRBD1. Losses at the gene ends were 5 bases for V and 0 bases for J; bases not matched to a gene: 12. The length of the CDR3 is 16 residues. CDR1 and CDR2 from the germline V gene are DFQATT and SNEGSKA (reference sequence). In DNA form, the CDR3 reads TGCAGTGCTCAGATTGGGGCAGGGGGAATGAACACTGAAGCTTTCTTT. Amino acid sequence: CSAQIGAGGMNTEAFF.

The chain is built from TRBV20-1 and TRBJ2-1, with D possibly being TRBD2 (6 bases). The last part of the DNA fits TRBJ2-7 better; the J call may be wrong. The germline gives CDR1 DFQATT, CDR2 SNEGSKA (reference sequence). The CDR3 runs 15 residues. CDR3 sequence: CSANRGTQIRNEQYF. CDR3 DNA: TGCAGTGCAAACCGCGGGACCCAAATCCGCAATGAGCAGTACTTC.

This clonotype was seen a handful of times. J is TRBJ2-2 and V is TRBV6-2 or TRBV6-3; D unclear. Germline CDR1 and CDR2: MNHEY and SVGEGT. Between the trimmed V and J ends, which lost 6 bases and 0 bases, there was a span of 20 bases. CDR3 length: 18 residues. The CDR3 protein is CASSRRGKRNTNTGELFF. As DNA, the CDR3 is TGTGCCAGCAGCCGCCGTGGGAAGCGCAATACGAACACCGGGGAGCTGTTTTTT.

The CDR3 loop reads CASIASPGQVLSGYTF. In DNA form, the CDR3 reads TGTGCCAGCATCGCTAGTCCGGGACAGGTTCTATCTGGCTACACCTTC. The rearrangement joins TRBV28 to TRBJ1-2; 8 positions agree with TRBD1. This CDR3 has 16 residues. Germline CDR1 and CDR2: MDHEN and SYDVKM. Trimming at V came to 7 bases and at J to 7 bases, leaving 17 bases not matched to a gene.

The chain couples TRBV27 to TRBJ2-5; TRBD1 matches at 10 bases. The J segment lost 3 bases and the V segment lost 11 bases, leaving 12 bases of the junction unmatched. CDR1 is MNHEY and CDR2 is SMNVEV in the germline V gene (reference sequence). The CDR3 loop spans 15 amino acids. The CDR3 region is CASRTRGTGEETQYF. For the CDR3, the DNA is TGTGCCTCCCGAACCCGAGGGACAGGGGAAGAGACCCAGTACTTC.

J is TRBJ2-3 and V is TRBV12-3 or TRBV12-4, with 10 bases lining up with TRBD1. The CDR3 covers 17 residues. With 4 bases clipped from V and 6 bases from J, the junction kept 13 bases outside the gene matches. CDR3 in DNA: TGTGCCAGCAGTTCCGTTGGACAGGGGGTGAGAAGGGATACGCAGTATTTT. It encodes CASSSVGQGVRRDTQYF.

The rearrangement uses TRBV27 and TRBJ2-3; possibly TRBD1 for D (6 bases). Trimming removed 6 bases from V and 2 bases from J, with 12 bases in between. The CDR3 is made up of 14 amino acids. CDR1 is MNHEY, CDR2 SMNVEV, per germline (reference sequence). This CDR3 reads CASRLQGYTDTQYF. The CDR3 DNA is TGTGCCAGCAGACTTCAGGGGTACACAGATACGCAGTATTTT.

The chain is built from TRBV28 and TRBJ1-6; maybe TRBD1 (5 bases). There are 17 residues in the CDR3. Germline V gene lookup returns CDR1 MDHEN and CDR2 SYDVKM. The V and J ends lost 2 bases and 7 bases respectively, with 18 bases between them. The DNA of the CDR3 is TGTGCCAGCAGTTTAGTCCCGGGACTGGTTGGAAATTCACCCCTCCACTTT. As protein: CASSLVPGLVGNSPLHF.

On this clonotype itself: A much larger clone differs by one base, so this may be a read error. This rearrangement joins TRBV7-9 to TRBJ2-4; the match to TRBD1 covers 11 bases. TRBJ2-7 explains the end of the DNA better; the J call may be wrong. Germline V gene lookup returns CDR1 SEHNR and CDR2 FQNEAQ (reference sequence). This CDR3 is 16 amino acids long. The CDR3 region is CASSSHGGQGVYEQYF. The CDR3 DNA reads TGTGCCAGCAGCTCACACGGGGGACAGGGGGTCTACGAGCAGTACTTC.

In its sample, this clonotype was seen once. The chain employs TRBV20-1 and TRBJ2-1, with 11 bases fitting TRBD2. With 1 base clipped from V and 4 bases from J, the junction kept 3 bases outside the gene matches. This CDR3 region has 15 residues. The germline V gene encodes CDR1 DFQATT and CDR2 SNEGSKA (reference sequence). The CDR3: CSARVAGGPYNEQFF. As DNA, the CDR3 is TGCAGTGCTAGAGTAGCGGGGGGGCCTTACAATGAGCAGTTCTTC.

This clonotype has a handful of counts. V is TRBV20-1 and J is TRBJ2-7, with 10 positions matching TRBD2. V dropped 0 bases and J dropped 4; count of bases not matched to a gene: 6. The CDR3 sequence is 15 residues long. Germline V CDR1 and CDR2: DFQATT, SNEGSKA (reference sequence). The CDR3 spells CSARDLASGSYEQYF. The DNA of the CDR3 is TGCAGTGCTAGAGATCTGGCTAGCGGGAGTTACGAGCAGTACTTC.

The CDR3 loop reads CASSSGGANTEAFF. As DNA, the CDR3 is TGTGCCAGCAGCTCAGGAGGGGCGAACACTGAAGCTTTCTTT. The rearrangement links TRBV7-2 to TRBJ1-1; possibly TRBD1 for D (5 bases). With 4 bases removed from V and 1 base from J, the gap between germline ends came to 10 bases. CDR3 size: 14 residues. Germline lookup yields CDR1 SGHTA and CDR2 FQGNSA.

This rearrangement joins TRBV29-1 to TRBJ2-2; tentatively, D is TRBD1 or TRBD2 (5 bases each). Germline V lookup: CDR1 SQVTM, CDR2 ANQGSEA. V lost 3 bases, J lost 2 bases, and 10 bases lay in between. This CDR3 contains 14 residues. The CDR3 spells CSVDGTTNTGELFF. CDR3 nucleotide sequence: TGCAGCGTTGATGGGACCACTAACACCGGGGAGCTGTTTTTT.

This clonotype was counted between two and nine times. The chain has TRBV6-2 or TRBV6-3 and TRBJ2-1, with D maybe TRBD1 (6 bases). CDR3 length: 14 amino acids. V shed 5 bases and J shed 6 bases, with 14 bases lying between them. Germline V gene data show CDR1 as MNHEY and CDR2 as SVGEGT. The CDR3 sequence: CASSGQPPPNEQFF. In nucleotides, the CDR3 is TGTGCCAGCAGTGGACAGCCTCCTCCCAATGAGCAGTTCTTC.

This clonotype came up a few times. The chain carries TRBV4-1 and TRBJ2-3; the D gene is possibly TRBD2 (6 bases). Germline V lookup: CDR1 MGHRA, CDR2 YSYEKL. The CDR3 runs 16 residues. Trimming stripped 0 bases from V and 5 bases from J, with 15 bases between. The chain's CDR3 is CASSQEDGSLGDTQYF. Written as DNA, the CDR3 is TGCGCCAGCAGCCAAGAGGACGGGAGTCTTGGAGATACGCAGTATTTT.

This clonotype has just a few counts. The CDR3 nucleotides are TGTGCCAGCAGTCTTTACGGTTGGGTAACGATCGAGCAGTACTTC. It specifies CASSLYGWVTIEQYF. This chain joins TRBV27 and TRBJ2-5; D is ambiguous. The end of the DNA aligns better with TRBJ2-7, so the J call may be wrong. The CDR3 is 15 residues long. Germline CDR1 MNHEY, CDR2 SMNVEV (reference sequence).

This clonotype appeared a few times. The chain links TRBV20-1 to TRBJ2-7, with 8 bases that match TRBD1. The DNA end is more similar to TRBJ2-4, so the J call may be wrong. The germline gives CDR1 DFQATT, CDR2 SNEGSKA (reference sequence). The CDR3 length is 15 residues. The CDR3 region is CSADQTGTGENIQYF. The CDR3 nucleotides read TGCAGTGCGGACCAAACCGGGACAGGCGAAAACATTCAGTACTTC.

V gene TRBV28 combines with J gene TRBJ2-3; 8 nucleotides match TRBD2. Per the germline V gene, CDR1 is MDHEN and CDR2 is SYDVKM. Trimming took 8 bases from V and 0 from J; bases not matched to a gene: 4. The CDR3 length is 14 residues. For the CDR3, the DNA is TGTGCCAGCCGGGTAGCGGGAAGCACAGATACGCAGTATTTT. Translation gives CASRVAGSTDTQYF.

V usage is TRBV6-6 and J usage is TRBJ2-5; D possibly corresponds to TRBD1 (6 bases). V shed 7 bases and J shed 5 bases, with 17 bases lying between them. The CDR3 consists of 14 residues. Germline V gives CDR1 MNHNY, CDR2 SVGAGI (reference sequence). The DNA of the CDR3 is TGTGCCAGCATTTCGGGTGGCCAGGGGGAGACCCAGTACTTC. Protein: CASISGGQGETQYF.

The table lists this clonotype with a few counts. The chain joins TRBV6-2 or TRBV6-3 to TRBJ2-6; D perhaps matches TRBD1 (6 bases). V lost 5 bases and J lost 0, with 14 bases in between. Germline-derived CDR1 and CDR2 are MNHEY and SVGEGT. The CDR3 has 17 amino acids. DNA for the CDR3: TGTGCCAGCAGTACTGGACAGCTTAACTCTGGGGCCAACGTCCTGACTTTC. Translating gives CASSTGQLNSGANVLTF.

This clonotype was observed a handful of times. The chain uses TRBV7-2 and TRBJ2-1; D possibly uses TRBD1 or TRBD2 (6 bases each). The CDR3 is 13 residues long. From germline, CDR1 is SGHTA and CDR2 FQGNSA. V shed 2 bases and J shed 9 bases, with 11 bases lying between them. CDR3 loop: CASSLWGAGEQFF. CDR3 nucleotide sequence: TGTGCCAGCAGCTTATGGGGGGCCGGTGAGCAGTTCTTC.

This clonotype was seen a handful of times. This chain joins TRBV25-1 and TRBJ2-1, with TRBD1 matching 10 bases. Germline V gene sequence: CDR1 MGHDK, CDR2 SYGVNS. This CDR3 comprises 16 residues. The V segment lost 8 bases and the J segment 2 bases; nucleotides outside the gene matches: 9. CDR3 amino acids: CASPAPGTGAYNEQFF. CDR3 in DNA: TGTGCCAGCCCCGCCCCGGGGACAGGGGCCTACAATGAGCAGTTCTTC.

V is TRBV7-2 and J is TRBJ2-1; TRBD1 agrees at 8 bases. The germline V gene encodes CDR1 SGHTA and CDR2 FQGNSA. Unmatched junction bases numbered 9, after V lost 6 bases and J lost 2 bases. This CDR3 comprises 16 residues. CDR3 protein: CASRDAGQGTYNEQFF. The CDR3 DNA reads TGTGCCAGCAGGGATGCCGGACAGGGCACCTACAATGAGCAGTTCTTC.

This chain links TRBV7-9 with TRBJ2-4; tentatively, D is TRBD1 (5 bases). CDR1 is SEHNR, CDR2 FQNEAQ, per germline (reference sequence). The CDR3 has 14 amino acids. V shed 2 bases and J shed 1 base, with 6 bases lying between them. CDR3 in DNA: TGTGCCAGCAGCTTACCAGGGGCCAAAAACATTCAGTACTTC. It is translated as CASSLPGAKNIQYF.

A note on this clonotype: One base away lies a much larger clone, so this may be a sequencing read error. The chain joins TRBV4-3 to TRBJ1-2; D unresolved. Trimming shortened V by 4 bases and J by 0 bases, and 12 bases separated the two germline ends. Germline loops: CDR1 LGHNA, CDR2 YSLEER. The CDR3 runs 15 residues. The CDR3 nucleotides read TGCGCCAGCAGCCGAGATGTCCGAACTAACTATGGCTACACCTTC. It is translated as CASSRDVRTNYGYTF.

The CDR3 nucleotides read TGCAGTGCTAGTTCTTTAAGGGGCGCGGAGACCCAGTACTTC. It translates to CSASSLRGAETQYF. The chain couples TRBV20-1 to TRBJ2-7; a weak D match, TRBD1 (5 bases). The DNA end is more similar to TRBJ2-5, so the J call may be wrong. The CDR3 is 14 residues long. Germline lookup yields CDR1 DFQATT and CDR2 SNEGSKA (reference sequence).